A selection of T cell receptor beta chains follows, all from one sample in a study of shared clonotypes between healthy human individuals. Libraries were prepared by immunoSEQ multiplex PCR; TCRdb keeps only in-frame clonotypes and omits some of them. The sample holds about 2 million clones; approximately 94% are singletons and the top ten take around 1.1%. Source material: naive CD8+ T cells sorted from blood. These receptors were obtained from a man aged 18 to 29 in good health. Both conserved end residues are part of each CDR3. A D gene is named only where the DNA matches it firmly. Not every row has a clone size; where given, it reads once, few, many or a size class.

j_gene: TRBJ2-5; d_gene: .; v_gene: TRBV7-9; abundance: .; CDR3aa: CASTELGGETQYF; CDR3nt: TGTGCCAGCACCGAACTCGGGGGAGAGACCCAGTACTTC
j_gene: TRBJ2-5; d_gene: TRBD2; v_gene: TRBV2; abundance: .; CDR3aa: CASSPILAGRETQYF; CDR3nt: TGTGCCAGCAGTCCTATCTTAGCGGGACGGGAGACCCAGTACTTC
j_gene: TRBJ2-1; d_gene: .; v_gene: TRBV6-6; abundance: .; CDR3aa: CASSYSESFWEQFF; CDR3nt: TGTGCCAGCAGTTACTCAGAATCCTTCTGGGAGCAGTTCTTC
j_gene: TRBJ2-1; d_gene: TRBD2; v_gene: TRBV6-6; abundance: .; CDR3aa: CASTRLADDNEQFF; CDR3nt: TGTGCCAGCACTCGACTAGCGGATGACAATGAGCAGTTCTTC
j_gene: TRBJ2-2; d_gene: .; v_gene: TRBV2; abundance: .; CDR3aa: CASRDGTGELFF; CDR3nt: TGTGCCAGCAGGGACGGGACCGGGGAGCTGTTTTTT
j_gene: TRBJ2-5; d_gene: TRBD1; v_gene: TRBV6-5; abundance: .; CDR3aa: CASSYSQGALETQYF; CDR3nt: TGTGCCAGCAGTTACTCACAGGGGGCCTTGGAGACCCAGTACTTC
j_gene: TRBJ1-2; d_gene: .; v_gene: TRBV4-1; abundance: .; CDR3aa: CASSQDGGYTF; CDR3nt: TGCGCCAGCAGCCAAGATGGAGGCTACACCTTC
j_gene: TRBJ1-2; d_gene: TRBD1; v_gene: TRBV2; abundance: .; CDR3aa: CASSEGTRDRGIYGYTF; CDR3nt: TGTGCCAGCAGTGAGGGAACCCGTGACAGGGGGATCTATGGCTACACCTTC
j_gene: TRBJ1-5; d_gene: TRBD1; v_gene: TRBV16; abundance: .; CDR3aa: CASSRGQGGGQPQHF; CDR3nt: TGTGCCAGCAGCCGGGGACAGGGAGGTGGTCAGCCCCAGCATTTT
j_gene: TRBJ2-1; d_gene: .; v_gene: TRBV5-1; abundance: .; CDR3aa: CASSLGDGDYNEQFF; CDR3nt: TGCGCCAGCAGCTTGGGAGACGGGGACTACAATGAGCAGTTCTTC
j_gene: TRBJ2-7; d_gene: .; v_gene: TRBV6-1; abundance: .; CDR3aa: CASSEAWPTKWGEQYF; CDR3nt: TGTGCCAGCAGTGAAGCGTGGCCTACAAAGTGGGGGGAGCAGTACTTC
j_gene: TRBJ2-7; d_gene: .; v_gene: TRBV11-2; abundance: once; CDR3aa: CASSLGYYEQYF; CDR3nt: TGTGCCAGCAGCTTAGGCTACTACGAGCAGTACTTC
j_gene: TRBJ1-1; d_gene: .; v_gene: TRBV28; abundance: .; CDR3aa: CASSPPFNTEAFF; CDR3nt: TGTGCCAGCAGCCCCCCTTTTAACACTGAAGCTTTCTTT
j_gene: TRBJ2-7; d_gene: TRBD2; v_gene: TRBV7-9; abundance: .; CDR3aa: CASTPPLGGSSYEQYF; CDR3nt: TGTGCCAGCACCCCACCTTTGGGCGGGAGCTCCTACGAGCAGTACTTC
j_gene: TRBJ2-7; d_gene: .; v_gene: TRBV6-1; abundance: .; CDR3aa: CASSEGIPYEQYF; CDR3nt: TGTGCCAGCAGTGAAGGCATCCCCTACGAGCAGTACTTC
j_gene: TRBJ2-7; d_gene: .; v_gene: TRBV19; abundance: .; CDR3aa: CASSMGVGQGLEEQYF; CDR3nt: TGTGCCAGTAGCATGGGAGTCGGCCAGGGGCTAGAAGAGCAGTACTTC
j_gene: TRBJ1-2; d_gene: TRBD1; v_gene: TRBV27; abundance: once; CDR3aa: CASSLGPGTDQNGYTF; CDR3nt: TGTGCCAGCAGTTTAGGCCCAGGGACAGATCAAAATGGCTACACCTTC
j_gene: TRBJ1-1; d_gene: .; v_gene: TRBV6-5; abundance: .; CDR3aa: CASSYFSGMNTEAFF; CDR3nt: TGTGCCAGCAGTTATTTCTCCGGCATGAACACTGAAGCTTTCTTT
j_gene: TRBJ1-1; d_gene: .; v_gene: TRBV4-1; abundance: .; CDR3aa: CASSQDVESEAFF; CDR3nt: TGCGCCAGCAGCCAAGACGTAGAATCTGAAGCTTTCTTT
j_gene: TRBJ2-2; d_gene: .; v_gene: TRBV4-3; abundance: .; CDR3aa: CASSQDWGGELFF; CDR3nt: TGCGCCAGCAGCCAAGATTGGGGCGGGGAGCTGTTTTTT